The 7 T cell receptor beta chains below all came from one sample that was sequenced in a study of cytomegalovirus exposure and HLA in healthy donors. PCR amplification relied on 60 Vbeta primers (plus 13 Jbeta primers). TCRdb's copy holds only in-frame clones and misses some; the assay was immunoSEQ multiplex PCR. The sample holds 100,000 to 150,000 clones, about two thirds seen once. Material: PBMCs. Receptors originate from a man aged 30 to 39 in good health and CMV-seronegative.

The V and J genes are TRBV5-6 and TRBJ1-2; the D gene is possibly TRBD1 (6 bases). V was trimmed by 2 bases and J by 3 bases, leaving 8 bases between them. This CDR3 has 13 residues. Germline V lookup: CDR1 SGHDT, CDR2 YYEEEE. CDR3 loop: CASSFQGHYGYTF. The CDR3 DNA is TGTGCCAGCAGCTTCCAGGGGCACTATGGCTACACCTTC.

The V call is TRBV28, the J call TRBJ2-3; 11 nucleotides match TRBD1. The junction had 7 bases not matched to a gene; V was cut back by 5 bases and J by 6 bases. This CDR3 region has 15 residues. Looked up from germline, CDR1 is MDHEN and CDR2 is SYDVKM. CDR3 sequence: CASSPGTGGEDTQYF. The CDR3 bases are TGTGCCAGCAGTCCCGGGACAGGGGGAGAGGATACGCAGTATTTT.

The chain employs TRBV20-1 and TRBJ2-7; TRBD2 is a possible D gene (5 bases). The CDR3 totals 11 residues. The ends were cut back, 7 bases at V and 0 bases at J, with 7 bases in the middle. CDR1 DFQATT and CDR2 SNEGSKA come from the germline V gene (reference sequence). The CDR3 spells CSVRGSYEQYF. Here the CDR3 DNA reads TGCAGTGTACGGGGCTCCTACGAGCAGTACTTC.

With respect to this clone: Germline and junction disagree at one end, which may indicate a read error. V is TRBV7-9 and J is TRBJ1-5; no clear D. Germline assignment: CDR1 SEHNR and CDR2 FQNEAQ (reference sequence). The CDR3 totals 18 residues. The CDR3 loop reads CSSSFYPPIQDSNQPQHF. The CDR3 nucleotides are TGTTCCAGCAGCTTTTATCCCCCCATTCAGGATAGCAATCAGCCCCAGCATTTT.

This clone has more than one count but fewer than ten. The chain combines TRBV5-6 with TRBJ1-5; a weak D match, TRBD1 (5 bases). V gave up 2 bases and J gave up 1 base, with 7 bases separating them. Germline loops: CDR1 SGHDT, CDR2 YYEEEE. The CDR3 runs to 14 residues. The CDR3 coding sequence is TGTGCCAGCAGCTTCAGGGAAAGCAATCAGCCCCAGCATTTT. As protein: CASSFRESNQPQHF.

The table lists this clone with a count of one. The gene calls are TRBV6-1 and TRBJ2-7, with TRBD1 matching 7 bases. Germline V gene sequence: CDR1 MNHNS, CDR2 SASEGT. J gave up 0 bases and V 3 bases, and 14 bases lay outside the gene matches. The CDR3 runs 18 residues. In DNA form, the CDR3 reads TGTGCCAGCAGTGAGAATCCGTTCTTGGGACAGACCTCCTACGAGCAGTACTTC. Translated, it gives CASSENPFLGQTSYEQYF.

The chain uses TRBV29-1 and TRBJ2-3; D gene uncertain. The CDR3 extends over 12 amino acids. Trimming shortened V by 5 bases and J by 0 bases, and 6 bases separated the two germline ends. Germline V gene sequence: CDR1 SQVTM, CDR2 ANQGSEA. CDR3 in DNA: TGCAGCGTTCTACTTAGCACAGATACGCAGTATTTT. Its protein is CSVLLSTDTQYF.